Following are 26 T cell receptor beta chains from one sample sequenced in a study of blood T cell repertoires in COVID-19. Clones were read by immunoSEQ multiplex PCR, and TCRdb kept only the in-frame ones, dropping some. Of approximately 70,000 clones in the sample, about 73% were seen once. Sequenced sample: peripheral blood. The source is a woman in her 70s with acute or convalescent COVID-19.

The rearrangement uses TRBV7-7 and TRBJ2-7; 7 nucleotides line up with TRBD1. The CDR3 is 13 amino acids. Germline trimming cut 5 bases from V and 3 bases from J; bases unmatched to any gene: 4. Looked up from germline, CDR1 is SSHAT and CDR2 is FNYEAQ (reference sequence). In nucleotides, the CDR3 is TGTGCCAGCAGCCAGGGACAGCTCTACGAGCAGTACTTC. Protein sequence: CASSQGQLYEQYF.

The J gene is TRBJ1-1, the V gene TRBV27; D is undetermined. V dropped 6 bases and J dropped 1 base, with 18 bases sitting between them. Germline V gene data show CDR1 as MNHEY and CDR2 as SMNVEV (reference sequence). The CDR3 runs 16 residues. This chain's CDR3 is CASRPNAGGRNTEAFF. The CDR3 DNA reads TGTGCCAGCAGGCCTAATGCGGGTGGACGGAACACTGAAGCTTTCTTT.

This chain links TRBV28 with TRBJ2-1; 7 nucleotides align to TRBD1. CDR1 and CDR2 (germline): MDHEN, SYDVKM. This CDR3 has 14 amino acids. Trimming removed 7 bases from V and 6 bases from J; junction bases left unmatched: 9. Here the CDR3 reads CASKGAGGSNEQFF. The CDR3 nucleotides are TGTGCCAGCAAAGGGGCAGGGGGTTCCAATGAGCAGTTCTTC.

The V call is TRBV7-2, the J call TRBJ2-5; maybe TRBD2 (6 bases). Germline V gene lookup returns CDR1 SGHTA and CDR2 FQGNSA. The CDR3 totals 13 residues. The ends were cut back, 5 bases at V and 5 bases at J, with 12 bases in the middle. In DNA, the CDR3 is TGTGCCAGCAGCCTCGGGAGCGGGGAGACCCAGTACTTC. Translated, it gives CASSLGSGETQYF.

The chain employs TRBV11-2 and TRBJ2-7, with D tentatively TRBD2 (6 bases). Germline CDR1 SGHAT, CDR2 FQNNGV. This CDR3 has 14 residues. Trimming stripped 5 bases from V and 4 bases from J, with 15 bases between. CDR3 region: CASSLGAGTYEQYF. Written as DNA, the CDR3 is TGTGCCAGCAGCCTCGGAGCAGGGACTTACGAGCAGTACTTC.

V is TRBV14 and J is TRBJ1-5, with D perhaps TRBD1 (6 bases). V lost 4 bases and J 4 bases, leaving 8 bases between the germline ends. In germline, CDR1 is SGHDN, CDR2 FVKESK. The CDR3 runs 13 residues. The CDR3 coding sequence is TGTGCCAGCAGCCCCAGGGGTAATCAGCCCCAGCATTTT. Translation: CASSPRGNQPQHF.

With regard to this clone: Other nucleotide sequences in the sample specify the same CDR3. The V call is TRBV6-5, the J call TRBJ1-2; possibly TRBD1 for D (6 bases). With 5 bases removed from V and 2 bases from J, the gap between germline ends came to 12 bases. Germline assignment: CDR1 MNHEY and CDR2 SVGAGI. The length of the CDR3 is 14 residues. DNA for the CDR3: TGTGCCAGCAGTAGCGGCGGACAGAACTATGGCTACACCTTC. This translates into CASSSGGQNYGYTF.

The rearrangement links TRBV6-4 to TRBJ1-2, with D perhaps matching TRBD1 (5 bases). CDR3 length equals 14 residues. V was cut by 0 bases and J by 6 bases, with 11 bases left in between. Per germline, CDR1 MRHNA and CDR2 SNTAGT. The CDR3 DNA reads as TGTGCCAGCAGTGACTCGCCAGGGCTAGATGGCTACACCTTC. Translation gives CASSDSPGLDGYTF.

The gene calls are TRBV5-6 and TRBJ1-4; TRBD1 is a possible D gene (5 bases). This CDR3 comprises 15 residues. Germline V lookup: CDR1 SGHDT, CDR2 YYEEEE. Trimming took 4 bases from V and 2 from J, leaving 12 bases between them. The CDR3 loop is CASSGRRGTNEKLFF. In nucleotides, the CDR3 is TGTGCCAGCAGCGGACGAAGGGGCACTAATGAAAAACTGTTTTTT.

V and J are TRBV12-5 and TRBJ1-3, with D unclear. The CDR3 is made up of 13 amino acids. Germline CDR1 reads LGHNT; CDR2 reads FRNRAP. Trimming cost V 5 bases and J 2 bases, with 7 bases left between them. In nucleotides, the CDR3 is TGTGCTAGTGGTAGCGGGACTGGAAACACCATATATTTT. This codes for CASGSGTGNTIYF.

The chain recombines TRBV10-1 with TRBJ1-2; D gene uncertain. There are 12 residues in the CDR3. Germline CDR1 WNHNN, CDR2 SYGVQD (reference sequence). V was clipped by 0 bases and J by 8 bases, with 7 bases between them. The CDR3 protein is CASSESVGGYTF. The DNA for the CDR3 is TGCGCCAGCAGTGAGTCCGTGGGCGGCTACACCTTC.

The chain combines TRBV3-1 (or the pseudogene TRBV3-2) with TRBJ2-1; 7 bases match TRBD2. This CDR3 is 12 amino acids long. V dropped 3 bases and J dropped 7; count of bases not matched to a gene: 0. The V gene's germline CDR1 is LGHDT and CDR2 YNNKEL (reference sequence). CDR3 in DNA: TGTGCCAGCAGCCAGGGGGGGAATGAGCAGTTCTTC. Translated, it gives CASSQGGNEQFF.

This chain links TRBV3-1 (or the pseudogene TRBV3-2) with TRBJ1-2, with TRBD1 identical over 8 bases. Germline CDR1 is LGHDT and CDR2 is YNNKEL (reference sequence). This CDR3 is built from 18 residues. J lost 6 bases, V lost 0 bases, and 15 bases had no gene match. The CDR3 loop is CASSQDRRDRNPPNGYTF. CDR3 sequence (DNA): TGTGCCAGCAGCCAAGATCGACGGGACAGGAACCCTCCTAATGGCTACACCTTC.

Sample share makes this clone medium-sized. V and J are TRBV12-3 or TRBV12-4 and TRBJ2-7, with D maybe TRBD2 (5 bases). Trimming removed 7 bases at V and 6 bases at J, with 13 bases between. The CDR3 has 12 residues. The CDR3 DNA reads TGTGCCAGCACCATACGGGGTCTCGAGCAGTACTTC. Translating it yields CASTIRGLEQYF.

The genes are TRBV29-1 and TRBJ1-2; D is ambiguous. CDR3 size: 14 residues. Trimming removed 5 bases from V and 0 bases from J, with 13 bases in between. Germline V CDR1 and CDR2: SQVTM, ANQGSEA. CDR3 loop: CSVTRQRSNYGYTF. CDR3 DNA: TGCAGCGTTACACGCCAGCGCTCTAACTATGGCTACACCTTC.

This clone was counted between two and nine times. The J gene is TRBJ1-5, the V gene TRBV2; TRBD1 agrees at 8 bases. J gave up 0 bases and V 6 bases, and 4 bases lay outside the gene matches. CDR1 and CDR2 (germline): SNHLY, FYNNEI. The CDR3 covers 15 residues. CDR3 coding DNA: TGTGCCAGCAGCGAGGACAGGGTTAGCAATCAGCCCCAGCATTTT. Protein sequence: CASSEDRVSNQPQHF.

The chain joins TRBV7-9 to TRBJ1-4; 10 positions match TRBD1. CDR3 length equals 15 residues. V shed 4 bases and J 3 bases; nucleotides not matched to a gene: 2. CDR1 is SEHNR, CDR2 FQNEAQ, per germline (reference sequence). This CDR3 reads CASSSGQGANEKLFF. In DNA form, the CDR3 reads TGTGCCAGCAGCTCTGGACAGGGGGCTAATGAAAAACTGTTTTTT. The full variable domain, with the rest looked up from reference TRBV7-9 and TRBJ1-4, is DTGVSQNPRHKITKRGQNVTFRCDPISEHNRLYWYRQTLGQGPEFLTYFQNEAQLEKSRLLSDRFSAERPKGSFSTLEIQRTEQGDSAMYLCASSSGQGANEKLFFGSGTQLSVL.

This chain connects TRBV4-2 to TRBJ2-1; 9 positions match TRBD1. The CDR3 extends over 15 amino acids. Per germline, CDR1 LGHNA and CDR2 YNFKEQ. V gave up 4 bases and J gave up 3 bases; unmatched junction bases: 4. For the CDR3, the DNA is TGTGCCAGCAGCCCGGGACAGGGAGGCTACAATGAGCAGTTCTTC. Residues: CASSPGQGGYNEQFF.

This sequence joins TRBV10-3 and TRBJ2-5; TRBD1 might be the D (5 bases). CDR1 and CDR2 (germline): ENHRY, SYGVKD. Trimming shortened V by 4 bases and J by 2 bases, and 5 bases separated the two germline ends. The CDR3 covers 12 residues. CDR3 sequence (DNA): TGTGCCATCAGTGGACAGCAAGAGACCCAGTACTTC. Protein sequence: CAISGQQETQYF.

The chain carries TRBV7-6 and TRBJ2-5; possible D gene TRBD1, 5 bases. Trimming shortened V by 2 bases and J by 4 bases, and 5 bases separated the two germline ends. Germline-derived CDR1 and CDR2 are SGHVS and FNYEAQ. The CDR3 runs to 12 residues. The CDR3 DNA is TGTGCCAGCAGCTTACAGGGAGAGACCCAGTACTTC. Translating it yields CASSLQGETQYF. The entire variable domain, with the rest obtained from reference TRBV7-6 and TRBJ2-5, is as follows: GAGVSQSPRYKVTKRGQDVALRCDPISGHVSLYWYRQALGQGPEFLTYFNYEAQQDKSGLPNDRFSAERPEGSISTLTIQRTEQRDSAMYRCASSLQGETQYFGPGTRLLVL.

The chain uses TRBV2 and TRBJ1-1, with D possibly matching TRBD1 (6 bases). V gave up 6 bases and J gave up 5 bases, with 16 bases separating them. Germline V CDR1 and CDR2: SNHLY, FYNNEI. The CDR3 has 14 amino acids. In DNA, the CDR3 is TGTGCCAGCAGCGGGACAAAAGTGATGACTGAAGCTTTCTTT. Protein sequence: CASSGTKVMTEAFF.

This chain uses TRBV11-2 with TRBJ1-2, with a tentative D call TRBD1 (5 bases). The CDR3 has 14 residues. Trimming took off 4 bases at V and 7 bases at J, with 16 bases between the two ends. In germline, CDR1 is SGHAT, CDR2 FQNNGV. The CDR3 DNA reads TGTGCCAGCAGCTCCTCCCTGCAGGGTGGTGGCTACACCTTC. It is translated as CASSSSLQGGGYTF.

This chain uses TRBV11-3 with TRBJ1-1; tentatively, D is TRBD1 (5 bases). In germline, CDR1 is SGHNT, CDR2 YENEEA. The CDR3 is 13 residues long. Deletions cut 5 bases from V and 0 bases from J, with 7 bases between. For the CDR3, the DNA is TGTGCCAGCAGCGAGACAGTGAACACTGAAGCTTTCTTT. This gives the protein CASSETVNTEAFF.

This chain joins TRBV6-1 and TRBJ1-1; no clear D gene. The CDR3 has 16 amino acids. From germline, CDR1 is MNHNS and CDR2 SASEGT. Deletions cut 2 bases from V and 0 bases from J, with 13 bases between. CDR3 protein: CASSEREGRMNTEAFF. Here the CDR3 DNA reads TGTGCCAGCAGTGAAAGGGAAGGGAGGATGAACACTGAAGCTTTCTTT.

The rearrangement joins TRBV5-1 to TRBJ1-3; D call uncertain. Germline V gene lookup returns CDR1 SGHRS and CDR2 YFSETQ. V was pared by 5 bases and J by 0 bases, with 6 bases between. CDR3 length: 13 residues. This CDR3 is CASSPGSGNTIYF. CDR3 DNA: TGCGCCAGCAGTCCGGGCTCTGGAAACACCATATATTTT. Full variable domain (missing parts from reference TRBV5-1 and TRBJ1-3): KAGVTQTPRYLIKTRGQQVTLSCSPISGHRSVSWYQQTPGQGLQFLFEYFSETQRNKGNFPGRFSGRQFSNSRSEMNVSTLELGDSALYLCASSPGSGNTIYFGEGSWLTVV.

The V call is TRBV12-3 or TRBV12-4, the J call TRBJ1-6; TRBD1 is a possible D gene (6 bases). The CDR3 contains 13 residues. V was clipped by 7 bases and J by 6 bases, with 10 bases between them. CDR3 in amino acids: CASKGQLNSPLHF. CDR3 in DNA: TGTGCCAGCAAAGGACAGCTTAATTCACCCCTCCACTTT.